The 5 T cell receptor beta chains below come from one sample, sequenced in a study of OX40 agonist ivuxolimab in advanced cancers. Library creation used the immunoSEQ multiplex PCR assay. TCRdb carries this immuneACCESS record with in-frame sequences only. Its versions omit some clonotypes, under half of them owing to an unresolved V gene in the studies checked, with the rest unexplained. The sample table contains some 150,000 clones; only one count was recorded for 93% of them. The ten largest make up 0.9% to 1.2% of the sample. The sequences come from CD4+ or CD8+ T cells sorted from blood, collected in a trial of the OX40 agonist ivuxolimab. These receptors originate from an adult with an advanced solid tumor such as melanoma, head and neck, liver or kidney cancer.

The J gene is TRBJ1-2, the V gene TRBV27; TRBD1 might be the D (5 bases). Germline lookup yields CDR1 MNHEY and CDR2 SMNVEV (reference sequence). The CDR3 has 14 amino acids. V lost 6 bases, J lost 3 bases, and 14 bases lay in between. The DNA of the CDR3 is TGTGCCAGCAGACCAAAGGGGTGGGACTATGGCTACACCTTC. Residues: CASRPKGWDYGYTF.

This chain joins TRBV5-4 and TRBJ2-5, with TRBD1 matching 7 bases. V trimming: 1 base; J trimming: 5 bases; junction bases outside the gene matches: 2. CDR3 length: 13 residues. The germline V gene encodes CDR1 SGHNT and CDR2 YYREEE (reference sequence). In DNA, the CDR3 is TGTGCCAGCAGCTTGAGGGGGCACGAGACCCAGTACTTC. It translates to CASSLRGHETQYF.

The chain uses TRBV27 and TRBJ1-2; the D gene is possibly TRBD1 (5 bases). Between the trimmed V and J ends, which lost 0 bases and 6 bases, there was a span of 14 bases. CDR3 length: 15 residues. CDR1 and CDR2 from the germline V gene are MNHEY and SMNVEV (reference sequence). The CDR3 sequence is CASSLSRRRDHGYTF. CDR3 coding DNA: TGTGCCAGCAGTTTATCCCGGAGGAGGGACCATGGCTACACCTTC.

V gene TRBV5-1 combines with J gene TRBJ2-3; D is possibly TRBD1 or TRBD2 (5 bases each). Trimming removed 0 bases at V and 1 base at J, with 15 bases between. The germline V gene has CDR1 SGHRS and CDR2 YFSETQ. The length of the CDR3 is 17 residues. CDR3 DNA: TGCGCCAGCAGCTTGGGAGGGGCGAGGCTGGGCACAGATACGCAGTATTTT. Amino acid sequence: CASSLGGARLGTDTQYF.

The genes are TRBV5-1 and TRBJ1-4; 7 bases align to TRBD1. The junction had 6 bases not matched to a gene; V was cut back by 4 bases and J by 0 bases. The germline gives CDR1 SGHRS, CDR2 YFSETQ. The CDR3 runs 16 residues. The CDR3 DNA reads TGCGCCAGCAGCCTGGGAGGGGGCTCAACTAATGAAAAACTGTTTTTT. It is translated as CASSLGGGSTNEKLFF. The entire variable domain, with the rest obtained from reference TRBV5-1 and TRBJ1-4, is as follows: KAGVTQTPRYLIKTRGQQVTLSCSPISGHRSVSWYQQTPGQGLQFLFEYFSETQRNKGNFPGRFSGRQFSNSRSEMNVSTLELGDSALYLCASSLGGGSTNEKLFFGSGTQLSVL.